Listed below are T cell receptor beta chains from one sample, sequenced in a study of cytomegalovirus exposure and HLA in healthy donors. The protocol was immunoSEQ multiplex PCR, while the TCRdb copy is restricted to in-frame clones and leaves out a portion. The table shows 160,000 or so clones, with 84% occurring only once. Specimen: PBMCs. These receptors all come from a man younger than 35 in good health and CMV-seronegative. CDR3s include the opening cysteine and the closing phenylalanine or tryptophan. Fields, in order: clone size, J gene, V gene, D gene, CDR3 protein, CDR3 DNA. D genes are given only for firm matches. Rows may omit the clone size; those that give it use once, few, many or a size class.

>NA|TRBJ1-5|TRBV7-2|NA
CASSLWANQPQHF
TGTGCCAGCAGCTTATGGGCCAATCAGCCCCAGCATTTT
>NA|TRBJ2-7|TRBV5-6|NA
CASSSLGAYEQYF
TGTGCCAGCAGCTCACTCGGGGCCTACGAGCAGTACTTC
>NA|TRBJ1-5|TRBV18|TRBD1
CASSRDRGPGPQHF
TGTGCCAGCTCACGAGACAGGGGCCCGGGGCCCCAGCATTTT
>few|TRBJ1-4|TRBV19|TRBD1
CASRPGQGAKLFF
TGTGCCAGTAGGCCGGGACAGGGAGCAAAACTGTTTTTT
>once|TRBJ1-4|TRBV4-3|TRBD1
CASSQEPGTGSEKLFF
TGCGCCAGCAGCCAAGAACCCGGGACAGGGTCTGAAAAACTGTTTTTT
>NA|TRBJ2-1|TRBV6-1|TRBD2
CASSGRGGGDYNEQFF
TGTGCCAGCAGTGGCCGGGGTGGGGGGGACTACAATGAGCAGTTCTTC
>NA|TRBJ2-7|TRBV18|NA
CASSPAGNYEQYF
TGTGCCAGCTCACCAGCGGGGAACTACGAGCAGTACTTC
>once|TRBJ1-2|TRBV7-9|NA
CASSGGAQGYGYTF
TGTGCCAGCAGCGGGGGGGCACAGGGCTATGGCTACACCTTC
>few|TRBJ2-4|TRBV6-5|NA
CASSYSRGRGIQYF
TGTGCCAGCAGTTACTCCCGAGGCCGGGGCATTCAGTACTTC
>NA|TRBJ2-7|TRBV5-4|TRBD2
CASSLGLAGGTSYEQYF
TGTGCCAGCAGCTTGGGACTAGCGGGGGGTACCTCCTACGAGCAGTACTTC
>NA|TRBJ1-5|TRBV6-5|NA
CASRRVNQPQHF
TGTGCCAGCAGGCGGGTTAATCAGCCCCAGCATTTT
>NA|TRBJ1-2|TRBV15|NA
CATSPPPPSRGYGYTF
TGTGCCACCAGTCCCCCTCCACCATCAAGGGGCTATGGCTACACCTTC
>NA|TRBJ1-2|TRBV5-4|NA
CASSLGQGGGYTF
TGTGCCAGCAGTTTGGGGCAGGGTGGGGGCTACACCTTC
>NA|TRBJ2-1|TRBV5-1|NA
CASSLGPSPSLTYNEQFF
TGCGCCAGCAGCTTGGGTCCTAGCCCGAGCCTCACCTACAATGAGCAGTTCTTC
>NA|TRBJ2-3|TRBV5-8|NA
CASRGRMTTDTQYF
TGTGCCAGCAGGGGGCGGATGACGACAGATACGCAGTATTTT
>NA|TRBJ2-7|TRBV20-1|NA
CSAGDFYEQYF
TGCAGTGCGGGGGACTTCTACGAGCAGTACTTC
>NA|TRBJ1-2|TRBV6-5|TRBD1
CASSRDRGAYGYTF
TGTGCCAGCAGCCGGGACAGGGGGGCCTATGGCTACACCTTC
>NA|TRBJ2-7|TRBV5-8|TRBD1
CASSPDRGSYEQYF
TGTGCCAGCAGCCCCGACAGGGGCTCCTACGAGCAGTACTTC
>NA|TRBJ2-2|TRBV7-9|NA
CASLTGSNTGELFF
TGTGCCAGCTTAACAGGGTCCAACACCGGGGAGCTGTTTTTT
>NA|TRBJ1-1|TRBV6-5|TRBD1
CASSDRGGNTEAFF
TGTGCCAGCAGTGACAGGGGAGGGAACACTGAAGCTTTCTTT
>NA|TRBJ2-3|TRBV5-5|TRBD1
CASTRQGDYDTQYF
TGTGCCAGCACTCGACAGGGGGATTATGATACGCAGTATTTT
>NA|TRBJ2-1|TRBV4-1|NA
CASSQGTVNEQFF
TGCGCCAGCAGCCAAGGGACAGTCAATGAGCAGTTCTTC
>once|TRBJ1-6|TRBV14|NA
CASSHFQGNSPLHF
TGTGCCAGCAGCCACTTTCAGGGTAATTCACCCCTCCACTTT
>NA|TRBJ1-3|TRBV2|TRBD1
CASGGTGASGNTIYF
TGTGCCAGCGGAGGGACAGGGGCCTCTGGAAACACCATATATTTT
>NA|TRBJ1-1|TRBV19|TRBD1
CASSRTGGLFEAFF
TGTGCCAGTAGTCGGACAGGGGGCCTCTTTGAAGCTTTCTTT
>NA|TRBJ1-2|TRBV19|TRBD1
CASSIYTPTGFYGYTF
TGTGCCAGTAGTATATATACCCCGACAGGGTTCTATGGCTACACCTTC
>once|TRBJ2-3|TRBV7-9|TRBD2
CASSSHGTSGTDTQYF
TGTGCCAGCAGTTCACACGGGACTAGCGGGACAGATACGCAGTATTTT
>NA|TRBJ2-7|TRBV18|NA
CASSLFPREQYF
TGTGCCAGCTCACTGTTCCCCCGCGAGCAGTACTTC
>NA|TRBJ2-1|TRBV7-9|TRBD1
CASSLLRALTGEYNEQFF
TGTGCCAGCAGCTTATTGCGTGCCCTGACAGGGGAGTACAATGAGCAGTTCTTC